A single sample gave rise to the 18 T cell receptor beta chains below, sequenced in a study of blood T cell repertoires in COVID-19. Clones were read by immunoSEQ multiplex PCR, and TCRdb kept only the in-frame ones, dropping some. The data contain approximately 300,000 clones, around 86% of them singletons. Sequenced input: PBMCs or T cells enriched from blood (not recorded which). The receptors derive from a man aged 55-75 years who had recovered from COVID-19.

The CDR3 bases are TGTGCCAGCAGCCAACTTGTGGGAGGCGGGGAGCTGTTTTTT. Translating it yields CASSQLVGGGELFF. V is TRBV3-1 (or the pseudogene TRBV3-2) and J is TRBJ2-2, with D possibly matching TRBD2 (6 bases). The germline V gene has CDR1 LGHDT and CDR2 YNNKEL (reference sequence). V lost 2 bases, J lost 7 bases, and 11 bases lay in between. The CDR3 is made up of 14 amino acids.

Turning to this clone: This sample also contains other DNA sequences that code for the same CDR3. The chain joins TRBV7-2 to TRBJ1-1; D not resolved. CDR3 length equals 13 residues. The V gene lost 2 bases and the J gene lost 3 bases, with 7 bases spanning the gap. Germline CDR1 is SGHTA and CDR2 is FQGNSA. The CDR3: CASSLTRYTEAFF. The CDR3 nucleotides are TGTGCCAGCAGCTTAACCAGATACACTGAAGCTTTCTTT.

The chain carries TRBV24-1 and TRBJ2-2; perhaps TRBD1 as D (7 bases). The CDR3 spans 17 residues. Germline V gene lookup returns CDR1 KGHDR and CDR2 SFDVKD. The germline V and J ends were trimmed by 6 bases and 0 bases, with 16 bases remaining between them. CDR3 loop: CATSTTGGGANTGELFF. CDR3 in DNA: TGTGCCACCAGTACTACCGGAGGGGGCGCGAACACCGGGGAGCTGTTTTTT.

This rearrangement joins TRBV9 to TRBJ2-1; TRBD2 is a possible D gene (5 bases). Germline values: CDR1 SGDLS, CDR2 YYNGEE. This CDR3 region has 13 residues. The V end lost 0 bases, the J end lost 5 bases, and 6 bases lay between the germline ends. The CDR3 nucleotides are TGTGCCAGCAGCGTAGGGGAGAACAATGAGCAGTTCTTC. This translates into CASSVGENNEQFF. Variable domain in full (rest from reference TRBV9 and TRBJ2-1): DSGVTQTPKHLITATGQRVTLRCSPRSGDLSVYWYQQSLDQGLQFLIQYYNGEERAKGNILERFSAQQFPDLHSELNLSSLELGDSALYFCASSVGENNEQFFGPGTRLTVL.

V is TRBV27 and J is TRBJ1-2; D might be TRBD1 (6 bases). The CDR3 is 12 amino acids. Germline lookup yields CDR1 MNHEY and CDR2 SMNVEV (reference sequence). The germline V and J ends were trimmed by 3 bases and 7 bases, with 9 bases remaining between them. The CDR3 protein is CASSFEGGGYTF. As DNA, the CDR3 is TGTGCCAGCAGTTTTGAAGGGGGTGGCTACACCTTC.

The chain employs TRBV6-5 and TRBJ2-4; TRBD1 matches 7 bases. There are 14 residues in the CDR3. V lost 4 bases and J lost 6; bases outside the gene matches: 6. Looked up from germline, CDR1 is MNHEY and CDR2 is SVGAGI. For the CDR3, the DNA is TGTGCCAGCAGTTTTGACAGGGCTGGAAACATTCAGTACTTC. Encoded protein: CASSFDRAGNIQYF.

CDR3 amino acids: CASRATSGSGGELFF. CDR3 bases: TGTGCCAGCAGGGCTACTAGCGGGAGTGGTGGGGAGCTGTTTTTT. The chain recombines TRBV2 with TRBJ2-2, with 11 bases that match TRBD2. This CDR3 has 15 residues. Germline V gene lookup returns CDR1 SNHLY and CDR2 FYNNEI. Trimming cost V 6 bases and J 8 bases; bases outside gene matches: 8. Full variable domain (remainder filled in from reference TRBV2 and TRBJ2-2): EPEVTQTPSHQVTQMGQEVILRCVPISNHLYFYWYRQILGQKVEFLVSFYNNEISEKSEIFDDQFSVERPDGSNFTLKIRSTKLEDSAMYFCASRATSGSGGELFFGEGSRLTVL.

The chain has TRBV24-1 and TRBJ2-2; D remains unclear. This CDR3 comprises 14 residues. Per the germline V gene, CDR1 is KGHDR and CDR2 is SFDVKD. Trimming removed 3 bases at V and 4 bases at J, with 8 bases between. The CDR3 reads CATSDTRFTGELFF. For the CDR3, the DNA is TGTGCCACCAGTGATACTCGATTCACCGGGGAGCTGTTTTTT.

The chain links TRBV11-2 to TRBJ1-4, with a weak D call TRBD1 (5 bases). This CDR3 has 13 residues. Germline V gene lookup returns CDR1 SGHAT and CDR2 FQNNGV. Trimming cost V 5 bases and J 12 bases, with 16 bases left between them. DNA for the CDR3: TGTGCCAGCAGCGGACCGGGGGAATGGGAACTGTTTTTT. This translates into CASSGPGEWELFF.

The J gene is TRBJ2-7, the V gene TRBV19; D possibly corresponds to TRBD1 (6 bases). The CDR3 has 15 residues. Per germline, CDR1 LNHDA and CDR2 SQIVND (reference sequence). Trimming took 3 bases from V and 3 from J, leaving 15 bases between them. The CDR3 loop reads CASSIRQGRGYEQYF. The DNA of the CDR3 is TGTGCCAGTAGTATTCGGCAGGGGAGAGGCTACGAGCAGTACTTC. Using reference TRBV19 and TRBJ2-7 for the parts outside the CDR3, the full variable domain is DGGITQSPKYLFRKEGQNVTLSCEQNLNHDAMYWYRQDPGQGLRLIYYSQIVNDFQKGDIAEGYSVSREKKESFPLTVTSAQKNPTAFYLCASSIRQGRGYEQYFGPGTRLTVT.

This chain uses TRBV7-2 with TRBJ2-7; 10 bases are shared with TRBD2. The CDR3 covers 13 residues. The ends lost 7 bases at V and 6 bases at J; junction bases unmatched: 6. CDR1 and CDR2 from the germline V gene are SGHTA and FQGNSA. In nucleotides, the CDR3 is TGTGCCAGCACTAGCGGGAGACGGCTCGAGCAGTACTTC. It is translated as CASTSGRRLEQYF. Full variable domain (rest looked up from reference TRBV7-2 and TRBJ2-7): GAGVSQSPSNKVTEKGKDVELRCDPISGHTALYWYRQSLGQGLEFLIYFQGNSAPDKSGLPSDRFSAERTGGSVSTLTIQRTQQEDSAVYLCASTSGRRLEQYFGPGTRLTVT.

In regard to this clone: This specimen includes other DNA sequences encoding the same CDR3. The chain has TRBV28 and TRBJ1-2; D is perhaps TRBD1 (5 bases). Germline V lookup: CDR1 MDHEN, CDR2 SYDVKM. The CDR3 loop spans 11 amino acids. The ends were cut back, 5 bases at V and 4 bases at J, with 5 bases in the middle. The CDR3 sequence is CASSTGYGYTF. CDR3 bases: TGTGCCAGCAGTACAGGCTATGGCTACACCTTC.

The chain recombines TRBV19 with TRBJ2-7; 7 bases are shared with TRBD2. Unmatched junction bases numbered 13, after V lost 6 bases and J lost 2 bases. Germline V CDR1 and CDR2: LNHDA, SQIVND (reference sequence). The CDR3 is made up of 16 amino acids. The CDR3 DNA sequence: TGTGCCAGTAGGTTGACGCTGGCGGGGGAGACCTACGAGCAGTACTTC. It translates to CASRLTLAGETYEQYF.

This clone was detected a few times. In nucleotides, the CDR3 is TGTGCCTGGAGTAACAGGGGTTGGGAAAAACTGTTTTTT. It specifies CAWSNRGWEKLFF. The chain combines TRBV30 with TRBJ1-4; 7 bases fit TRBD1. CDR1 and CDR2 from the germline V gene are GTSNPN and SVGIG (reference sequence). The CDR3 has 13 residues. V trimming: 2 bases; J trimming: 8 bases; junction bases outside the gene matches: 5.

This sequence joins TRBV29-1 and TRBJ2-3; 9 positions agree with TRBD2. The CDR3 is 15 residues long. The germline V gene has CDR1 SQVTM and CDR2 ANQGSEA. V gave up 4 bases and J gave up 3 bases; unmatched junction bases: 8. The CDR3 protein is CSVVGSGSGTDTQYF. The CDR3 coding sequence is TGCAGCGTTGTGGGTAGCGGGAGTGGTACAGATACGCAGTATTTT.

V gene TRBV7-9 combines with J gene TRBJ2-2; 12 bases match TRBD2. Germline assignment: CDR1 SEHNR and CDR2 FQNEAQ (reference sequence). V trimming: 5 bases; J trimming: 4 bases; junction bases outside the gene matches: 8. This CDR3 contains 17 residues. Here the CDR3 DNA reads TGTGCCAGCAGCCAGACTAGCGGGAGTCAGTCCACCGGGGAGCTGTTTTTT. This sequence encodes CASSQTSGSQSTGELFF.

The J gene is TRBJ1-4, the V gene TRBV5-1; TRBD1 matches at 7 bases. With 2 bases clipped from V and 4 bases from J, the junction kept 5 bases outside the gene matches. The CDR3 sequence is 15 residues long. Looked up from germline, CDR1 is SGHRS and CDR2 is YFSETQ. CDR3 region: CASSLNRGGNEKLFF. The CDR3 region has the DNA TGCGCCAGCAGCTTAAACAGGGGAGGTAATGAAAAACTGTTTTTT.

The CDR3, as DNA: TGTGCCAGTATATTTACGGGGAGTCATCAGCCCCAGCATTTT. Protein product: CASIFTGSHQPQHF. The chain combines TRBV28 with TRBJ1-5; D remains unclear. The CDR3 runs to 14 residues. Trimming took 9 bases from V and 5 from J, leaving 17 bases between them. Germline V gene lookup returns CDR1 MDHEN and CDR2 SYDVKM.